This T cell receptor (beta chain) emerged from a study of blood T cell repertoires in COVID-19. The CDR3 covers 12 residues. V was cut by 3 bases and J by 4 bases, with 9 bases left in between. The germline CDR1 and CDR2 sequences are DFQATT and SNEGSKA (reference sequence). This clone was seen once. Assay: immunoSEQ multiplex PCR; the TCRdb copy retains only in-frame clones and omits some. This sample yields about 280,000 clones, of which about four fifths are seen a single time; around 10% belongs to the top ten. The rearrangement links TRBV20-1 to TRBJ1-1; a possible D gene is TRBD1 (5 bases). This clonotype was sampled from a woman aged 45-59 years who had recovered from COVID-19. The sample consisted of peripheral blood. CDR3 amino acids: CSASRGTTEAFF. The CDR3 DNA reads TGCAGTGCTAGTCGGGGGACCACTGAAGCTTTCTTT.